This TCR beta chain is drawn from a study of pediatric ulcerative colitis. Method: immunoSEQ multiplex PCR; TCRdb's copy keeps in-frame clones and lacks some. The sample has 55,000 to 70,000 clones; 87% are singletons. This CDR3 comprises 12 residues. Trimming removed 0 bases from V and 13 bases from J, with 7 bases in between. The germline gives CDR1 MNHEY, CDR2 SVGAGI. The chain joins TRBV6-5 to TRBJ1-6; D uncertain. The sample comprised blood. This clonotype originated in a boy between 10 and 17 years old who was a control in a study of pediatric ulcerative colitis. The CDR3 nucleotides are TGTGCCAGCAGTTACTCTTCCCCTCCCCTCCACTTT. Its translation: CASSYSSPPLHF.